The 26 T cell receptor beta chains reported below all come from one sample, sequenced in a study of blood T cells in healthy people across ages. Together with a sample-barcoded 5' primer, a J-beta primer mix was included in a second PCR lasting about 7 to 11 cycles. TCRdb re-called the 5' RACE reads with MiXCR, one entry per CDR3 protein. Among fewer than 2,000,000 distinct CDR3 sequences listed, roughly two fifths were seen once. The source material was blood. The receptor set was obtained from a human donor in good health.

This chain links TRBV15 with TRBJ2-1; D not resolved. Germline values: CDR1 LNHNV, CDR2 YYDKDF (reference sequence). The V end was cut by 2 bases, the J end by 0 bases, with 8 bases between. The CDR3 is 15 residues long. The CDR3 loop is CATSRSQSSYNEQFF. The CDR3 region has the DNA TGTGCCACCAGCAGATCACAGAGCTCCTACAATGAGCAGTTCTTC.

The chain is built from TRBV3-1 and TRBJ2-4; D is ambiguous. The J call is uncertain, as TRBJ2-7 better fits the DNA end. Germline assignment: CDR1 LGHDT and CDR2 YNNKEL (reference sequence). The CDR3 is 14 amino acids. This CDR3 reads CASSQGGNPYEQYF. For the CDR3, the DNA is TGTGCCAGCAGCCAAGGAGGTAACCCTTACGAGCAGTACTTC.

This chain connects TRBV24-1 to TRBJ1-1; D is possibly TRBD1 (5 bases). Germline V gene sequence: CDR1 KGHDR, CDR2 SFDVKD. CDR3 size: 13 residues. V lost 0 bases to trimming and J lost 10 bases, with 11 bases between them. CDR3 residues: CATSDLYEGTAFF. The CDR3 coding sequence is TGTGCCACCAGTGATTTGTATGAGGGGACAGCTTTCTTT.

This chain connects TRBV4-1 to TRBJ2-3, with TRBD2 identical over 7 bases. The V gene end was trimmed by 8 bases and the J gene end by 2 bases; junction bases not matched to a gene: 7. Germline V gene sequence: CDR1 MGHRA, CDR2 YSYEKL. CDR3 length: 14 residues. The DNA of the CDR3 is TGCGCCAGCCGGGGGGATTTACACACAGATACGCAGTATTTT. As protein: CASRGDLHTDTQYF.

The chain combines TRBV5-1 with TRBJ1-1; the D gene is possibly TRBD1 (5 bases). The CDR3 contains 15 residues. Germline-derived CDR1 and CDR2 are SGHRS and YFSETQ. Trimming removed 6 bases at V and 1 base at J, with 16 bases between. The chain's CDR3 is CASTWGEITNTEAFF. DNA of the CDR3: TGCGCCAGCACCTGGGGGGAGATAACGAACACTGAAGCTTTCTTT.

This clonotype was seen repeatedly, ten times or more. This rearrangement joins TRBV4-3 to TRBJ2-1; 8 bases align to TRBD2. The length of the CDR3 is 15 residues. Looked up from germline, CDR1 is LGHNA and CDR2 is YSLEER. With 1 base clipped from V and 3 bases from J, the junction kept 2 bases outside the gene matches. The CDR3 region has the DNA TGCGCCAGCAGCCAAGGCGGGGGGAACTACAATGAGCAGTTCTTC. It yields the protein CASSQGGGNYNEQFF.

The sample holds a few counts of this clonotype. The rearrangement links TRBV29-1 to TRBJ2-1, with 9 positions matching TRBD1. The J call is in doubt because the DNA end fits TRBJ2-7 better. The CDR3 spans 15 residues. Looked up from germline, CDR1 is SQVTM and CDR2 is ANQGSEA. The CDR3 loop is CSVARGDRVFDEQYF. CDR3 bases: TGCAGCGTTGCTCGGGGGGACAGGGTGTTCGACGAGCAGTACTTC.

This chain uses TRBV7-2 with TRBJ2-1; TRBD1 matches 9 bases. Looked up from germline, CDR1 is SGHTA and CDR2 is FQGNSA. Losses at the gene ends were 5 bases for V and 6 bases for J; bases not matched to a gene: 8. This CDR3 region has 15 residues. The CDR3 bases are TGTGCCAGCAGCGGTACCGGGACAGGGATCAATGAGCAGTTCTTC. Protein sequence: CASSGTGTGINEQFF.

V is TRBV27 and J is TRBJ1-2; 9 nucleotides line up with TRBD1. Germline CDR1 and CDR2: MNHEY and SMNVEV (reference sequence). The CDR3 has 14 amino acids. J gave up 5 bases and V 7 bases, and 8 bases lay outside the gene matches. The chain's CDR3 is CASKRDGTGYGYTF. The CDR3 DNA reads as TGTGCCAGCAAAAGGGACGGGACAGGGTATGGCTACACCTTC.

The chain has TRBV19 and TRBJ1-2; D gene unclear. Trimming shortened V by 2 bases and J by 1 base, and 11 bases separated the two germline ends. Germline CDR1 reads LNHDA; CDR2 reads SQIVND (reference sequence). CDR3 length: 15 amino acids. Written as DNA, the CDR3 is TGTGCCAGTAGTATAAAGAGATTGAATAACTATGGCTACACCTTC. This translates into CASSIKRLNNYGYTF.

This clonotype showed up many times. V and J are TRBV3-1 and TRBJ2-4; 11 nucleotides align to TRBD2. TRBJ2-7 matches the DNA end more closely, so the J call is doubtful. CDR3 length: 13 amino acids. CDR1 is LGHDT and CDR2 is YNNKEL in the germline V gene (reference sequence). CDR3 amino acids: CASSLLAGVEQYF. CDR3 nucleotide sequence: TGTGCCAGCAGCCTACTAGCGGGGGTCGAGCAGTACTTC.

Of note for this clonotype: One end of the junction fails to match germline, which may point to a read error. The rearrangement joins TRBV3-1 to TRBJ2-1, with unresolved D. There are 16 residues in the CDR3. From germline, CDR1 is LGHDT and CDR2 YNNKEL (reference sequence). The CDR3, as DNA: TGCGCCAGCAGCCAAGATCATGCAGTGTCCTACAATGAGCAGTTCTTC. Its translation is CASSQDHAVSYNEQFF.

V gene TRBV20-1 combines with J gene TRBJ2-5, with 7 positions matching TRBD1. The germline gives CDR1 DFQATT, CDR2 SNEGSKA (reference sequence). CDR3 length equals 14 residues. V gave up 4 bases and J gave up 1 base; unmatched junction bases: 6. CDR3 nucleotides: TGCAGTGCTAAGAAACAGGGGTCCCAAGAGACCCAGTACTTC. It translates to CSAKKQGSQETQYF.

This clonotype came up many times. The chain employs TRBV7-2 and TRBJ2-3; D unclear. The CDR3 is 15 amino acids. The V gene lost 4 bases and the J gene lost 0 bases, with 11 bases spanning the gap. In germline, CDR1 is SGHTA, CDR2 FQGNSA. In DNA, the CDR3 is TGTGCCAGCAGCTCCAGATTATCGAGCACAGATACGCAGTATTTT. It codes for CASSSRLSSTDTQYF.

This clonotype was seen only once. V is TRBV5-6 and J is TRBJ2-7, with 9 bases lining up with TRBD2. CDR1 and CDR2 from the germline V gene are SGHDT and YYEEEE. J lost 10 bases, V lost 2 bases, and 7 bases had no gene match. CDR3 length: 13 residues. In DNA, the CDR3 is TGTGCCAGCAGCTTAATTAGCGGGGGTGACCAGTACTTC. It specifies CASSLISGGDQYF.

This clonotype was detected only a few times. The chain uses TRBV29-1 and TRBJ1-6; 7 bases agree with TRBD1. The V and J ends lost 5 bases and 7 bases, in that order; junction bases with no gene match: 8. The CDR3 runs 14 residues. Germline V gives CDR1 SQVTM, CDR2 ANQGSEA. CDR3 coding DNA: TGCAGCGTTAGCTCGGGACAGCTGAATTCACCCCTCCACTTT. It encodes CSVSSGQLNSPLHF.

This clonotype was found once. A junction end diverges from the germline sequence, so it may reflect a read error. The chain couples TRBV4-1 to TRBJ2-3; D is perhaps TRBD1 (7 bases). Germline V gene sequence: CDR1 MGHRA, CDR2 YSYEKL. CDR3 size: 15 residues. Here the CDR3 reads CVSSQEGRGEGSQYF. The CDR3 bases are TGCGTCAGCAGCCAAGAGGGCAGGGGGGAAGGCTCGCAGTATTTT.

V is TRBV10-3 and J is TRBJ2-1; D may be TRBD1 (6 bases). This CDR3 comprises 16 residues. The germline V gene encodes CDR1 ENHRY and CDR2 SYGVKD. Trimming removed 3 bases at V and 1 base at J, with 13 bases between. The DNA of the CDR3 is TGTGCCATCAGTGAAGAGGGCAGGGGATCCTACAATGAGCAGTTCTTC. Translating gives CAISEEGRGSYNEQFF.

This clonotype was detected only once. The chain uses TRBV5-4 and TRBJ2-7; the D is unclear. The CDR3 contains 12 residues. The V end lost 4 bases, the J end lost 5 bases, and 10 bases lay between the germline ends. Germline-derived CDR1 and CDR2 are SGHNT and YYREEE (reference sequence). The CDR3: CASSRLMDEQYF. In DNA, the CDR3 is TGTGCCAGCAGCCGCCTTATGGACGAGCAGTACTTC.

This chain links TRBV6-2 or TRBV6-3 with TRBJ1-1, with 8 bases fitting TRBD1. V lost 6 bases to trimming and J lost 4 bases; unmatched junction nucleotides: 7. CDR3 size: 14 residues. In germline, CDR1 is MNHEY, CDR2 SVGEGT. The CDR3 loop is CASRLGQGVTEAFF. Here the CDR3 DNA reads TGTGCCAGCAGATTAGGACAGGGCGTCACTGAAGCTTTCTTT.

This clonotype was seen a handful of times. V is TRBV7-3 and J is TRBJ1-2; 8 bases are shared with TRBD1. Germline V gene lookup returns CDR1 SGHTA and CDR2 FQGTGA. This CDR3 spans 16 amino acids. Trimming cost V 5 bases and J 4 bases; bases outside gene matches: 12. The CDR3 is CASSPYQGAASYGYTF. CDR3 coding DNA: TGTGCCAGCAGCCCGTACCAGGGGGCCGCTAGCTATGGCTACACCTTC. Complete variable domain (other parts from reference TRBV7-3 and TRBJ1-2): GAGVSQTPSNKVTEKGKYVELRCDPISGHTALYWYRQSLGQGPEFLIYFQGTGAADDSGLPNDRFFAVRPEGSVSTLKIQRTERGDSAVYLCASSPYQGAASYGYTFGSGTRLTVV.

This clonotype was picked up a small number of times. The V and J genes are TRBV7-2 and TRBJ2-1; D is perhaps TRBD1 or TRBD2 (5 bases each). Between the trimmed V and J ends, which lost 5 bases and 2 bases, there was a span of 13 bases. The CDR3 sequence is 15 residues long. Germline assignment: CDR1 SGHTA and CDR2 FQGNSA. CDR3 loop: CASSVDGAPYNEQFF. Written as DNA, the CDR3 is TGTGCCAGCAGCGTGGACGGGGCCCCCTACAATGAGCAGTTCTTC.

The chain has TRBV20-1 and TRBJ2-1; the D gene is possibly TRBD1 (6 bases). The germline V and J ends were trimmed by 2 bases and 8 bases, with 13 bases remaining between them. The length of the CDR3 is 13 residues. Germline V gene lookup returns CDR1 DFQATT and CDR2 SNEGSKA (reference sequence). This chain's CDR3 is CSARPTGHHEQFF. CDR3 nucleotides: TGCAGTGCTAGACCAACAGGGCATCATGAGCAGTTCTTC.

This clonotype has only a few counts. The gene calls are TRBV12-3 or TRBV12-4 and TRBJ2-5; 14 bases are shared with TRBD2. The CDR3 is made up of 16 amino acids. The V gene end was trimmed by 4 bases and the J gene end by 5 bases; junction bases not matched to a gene: 6. DNA for the CDR3: TGTGCCAGCAGTTGGGGACTAGCGGGGGATTATGAGACCCAGTACTTC. Protein: CASSWGLAGDYETQYF.

This clonotype was counted between two and nine times. The CDR3 nucleotides read TGTGCCAGCAGCCAAGATCTAGGACAGATTGGCGGCTACACCTTC. Translating gives CASSQDLGQIGGYTF. The rearrangement links TRBV3-1 to TRBJ1-2, with D possibly being TRBD1 (6 bases). The CDR3 totals 15 residues. Germline assignment: CDR1 LGHDT and CDR2 YNNKEL (reference sequence). V was shortened by 0 bases and J by 8 bases, with 16 bases between the two germline ends. The variable domain in full, completed from reference TRBV3-1 and TRBJ1-2, reads DTAVSQTPKYLVTQMGNDKSIKCEQNLGHDTMYWYKQDSKKFLKIMFSYNNKELIINETVPNRFSPKSPDKAHLNLHINSLELGDSAVYFCASSQDLGQIGGYTFGSGTRLTVV.

The J gene is TRBJ2-7, the V gene TRBV6-2 or TRBV6-3; 7 bases align to TRBD2. The CDR3 consists of 15 residues. The germline V gene has CDR1 MNHEY and CDR2 SVGEGT. The V gene end was trimmed by 6 bases and the J gene end by 0 bases; junction bases not matched to a gene: 8. CDR3 sequence reads: CASSKVRGDSYEQYF. The CDR3 DNA is TGTGCCAGCAGCAAGGTCCGGGGGGACTCCTACGAGCAGTACTTC.